This T cell receptor beta chain was identified during a study of shared clonotypes between healthy human individuals (dated by TCRdb to between 2020 and 2021). Regarding the research as a whole: The cohort included three men and a couple of women between 18 and 49 years of age. For each donor, CD4 naive and CD4 memory were each given three plates, CD8 naive was given two plates, and CD8 memory was given one plate. To estimate repertoire size and how much clonotype sharing occurs between individuals, the study deeply sequenced the blood TCR repertoires of roughly 5 healthy adults. Libraries were prepared and TCR repertoires were sequenced by different laboratories using diverse techniques, in order to increase sequencing depth and limit assay-specific biases. Leukapheresis yielded between about 0.8 and 8.9 billion PBMCs per donor. The investigation overall reported the following: Across four donors, approximately 5% of naive CD4, approximately 4% of naive CD8, around 2.5% of memory CD4, and approximately 0.42% of memory CD8 clonotypes were shared. The small number of donors limited the genetic and exposure-history diversity represented. Estimated clonotype richness was generally larger for naive than for memory subsets. Compared with non-shared clonotypes, the clonotypes found in all four sorted-subset donors had higher generation probabilities. Only blood was sampled, and tissue TCR repertoires likely differ from those in blood. Based on pairwise subsampling, the degree of clonotype sharing among donors was expected to be affected by sequencing depth. Rarefaction of sorted-subset datasets indicated incomplete sequencing despite the large sequencing depth.

Using the deep immunoSEQ assay, TCR CDR3 regions were amplified from genomic DNA by multiplex PCR. Extracted genomic DNA from each cell subset was distributed evenly across all wells of several immunoSEQ 96-well plates, and each plate was treated as a replicate. Each replicate PCR for sorted subsets received roughly 0.2 ug genomic DNA, equal to about 29,000 T cell genomes. Purified libraries were quantified with a Qubit 3.0 fluorometer, sized on a Bioanalyzer 2100, and re-quantified with the KAPA Library Quantification kit. Every immunoSEQ 96-well plate was sequenced on a dedicated single-read 150-cycle Illumina NextSeq 550 flow cell. Per the authors' processing: Because only junctional sequences without quality scores were contained in the immunoSEQ output, filtering matching that applied to full-length reads could not be performed. Sequences were annotated with PyIR, a Python wrapper for IgBLAST v1.9, using IMGT germline references to assign V/J genes and CDR3. Reads with weak V/J assignments (E-value above 1e-6), missing CDR3, stop codons, out-of-frame junctions, or ambiguous translated residues were removed. A V3J clonotype was defined by an identical inferred V gene, J gene, and CDR3 amino acid sequence. The percentage overlap between two repertoires was calculated by dividing the number of shared unique clonotypes by the size of the smaller repertoire. Repertoire richness was assessed with RTK rarefaction, the Chao1 estimator, and Recon v2.1 estimates of unobserved clonotypes. Generation probabilities for all TCRbeta clonotypes obtained by the gDNA method from several donors were computed using OLGA. Not all clones reach the TCRdb copy of this immuneACCESS table, which keeps in-frame sequences only. Checked studies attribute under half of the gap to unresolved V genes and leave the rest unexplained. The DNA gave D and trimming, while V, J and clone size come from that table. This sample holds 2 million to 3 million clones; 90% to 95% were observed only once. The top ten clones comprise about 0.39% of the sample.

The CDR3 goes from the cysteine to the phenylalanine over 13 residues. The only DNA kept is the CDR3, 39 bases in frame from the first base. From a lookup of the germline V gene, CDR1 and CDR2 are SGHNT and YENEEA. Trimming takes 4 bases from V and 10 bases from J, and the germline ends sit 14 bases apart. The donors were healthy, HIV-negative adults with no recently reported acute infections or vaccinations. All donors were Caucasian adults living in Nashville, Tennessee, USA. CD4+ T cells were enriched through magnetic negative selection, after which naive cells were positively selected on CD45RA and the remaining negative fraction served as the memory subset. Blood was collected by leukapheresis, and PBMCs were isolated by Ficoll-Histopaque density gradient centrifugation and then cryopreserved in liquid nitrogen vapor phase. Analytical flow cytometry was used to check the purity and quantity of every magnetically sorted T cell population. Each sorted fraction had its genomic DNA isolated and then quantified by UV absorbance on a Nanodrop 2000c.

A word on this clone: It has no known antigen specificity. No base-level quality is on record; no much larger clone is a single base apart.

This clonotype originated in a young man in good health. Some clones in this sample may be carry-over from other donors' samples. The chain links TRBV11-3 with TRBJ2-1; TRBD1 is perhaps the D gene, given 6 matching bases. The specimen was naive CD4+ T cells from PBMCs. In the paper's terms, the cell subset or site label means: CD45RA+ positively selected. The CDR3 region has the sequence CASSSPGQREQFF. The DNA sequence follows: TGTGCCAGCAGCTCACCAGGACAGCGGGAGCAGTTCTTC.